Shown below are 17 T cell receptor beta chains from a single sample sequenced in a study of cytomegalovirus exposure and HLA in healthy donors. The data were produced by immunoSEQ multiplex PCR, yet TCRdb's version contains in-frame clones alone and is incomplete. This sample yields roughly 150,000 clones, of which 88% are seen a single time; approximately 3.1% belongs to the top ten. The sequenced material came from PBMCs. The receptors here all came from a man aged 18 to 29 in good health and CMV-seronegative.

The genes are TRBV28 and TRBJ2-1; D unclear. The germline V gene has CDR1 MDHEN and CDR2 SYDVKM. This CDR3 contains 12 residues. V dropped 6 bases and J dropped 7 bases, with 10 bases sitting between them. The DNA of the CDR3 is TGTGCCAGCAGCTCGCTAGTTAATGAGCAGTTCTTC. Encoded protein: CASSSLVNEQFF.

The chain employs TRBV2 and TRBJ2-1; D is uncertain. Germline V CDR1 and CDR2: SNHLY, FYNNEI. This CDR3 spans 10 amino acids. Trimming shortened V by 5 bases and J by 10 bases, and 6 bases separated the two germline ends. CDR3 nucleotide sequence: TGTGCCAGCAGTCCTGTAGAGCAGTTCTTC. Translated: CASSPVEQFF.

The genes are TRBV28 and TRBJ2-5; a possible D gene is TRBD1 (7 bases). Germline CDR1 is MDHEN and CDR2 is SYDVKM. Trimming stripped 2 bases from V and 4 bases from J, with 23 bases between. The CDR3 consists of 18 residues. CDR3 in DNA: TGTGCCAGCAGTTTACCGTCAGGGGGTTCCCGGGGGAGAGAGACCCAGTACTTC. Encoded protein: CASSLPSGGSRGRETQYF.

This chain connects TRBV5-1 to TRBJ2-3, with 8 bases lining up with TRBD2. Germline lookup yields CDR1 SGHRS and CDR2 YFSETQ. V was clipped by 4 bases and J by 2 bases; unmatched bases: 3. The CDR3 spans 14 residues. CDR3 residues: CASSARGDTDTQYF. The CDR3 DNA is TGCGCCAGCAGCGCGCGGGGGGACACAGATACGCAGTATTTT.

J is TRBJ2-7 and V is TRBV4-1; TRBD2 aligns across 10 bases. The CDR3 sequence is 13 residues long. CDR1 MGHRA and CDR2 YSYEKL come from the germline V gene. J was trimmed by 6 bases and V by 8 bases; bases with no gene match: 7. The DNA for the CDR3 is TGCGCCAGCGGTACTAGCGGGACCGCCGAGCAGTACTTC. Its protein is CASGTSGTAEQYF.

Regarding this clone: Compared with germline, one end of the junction differs, possibly owing to a read error. This chain uses TRBV25-1 with TRBJ1-4; 9 bases line up with TRBD1. Germline assignment: CDR1 MGHDK and CDR2 SYGVNS. This CDR3 comprises 14 residues. Written as DNA, the CDR3 is TGTGCCACCAGTAGTGGGACAGGGAATGAAAAACTGTTTTTT. Amino acid sequence: CATSSGTGNEKLFF.

The chain carries TRBV11-2 and TRBJ1-2; no firm D call. CDR1 is SGHAT, CDR2 FQNNGV, per germline. The V end lost 5 bases, the J end lost 3 bases, and 7 bases lay between the germline ends. CDR3 length: 12 residues. The CDR3: CASSPGDYGYTF. CDR3 DNA: TGTGCCAGCAGCCCCGGGGACTATGGCTACACCTTC. The whole variable domain, remainder taken from reference TRBV11-2 and TRBJ1-2, is EAGVAQSPRYKIIEKRQSVAFWCNPISGHATLYWYQQILGQGPKLLIQFQNNGVVDDSQLPKDRFSAERLKGVDSTLKIQPAKLEDSAVYLCASSPGDYGYTFGSGTRLTVV.

CDR3 sequence (DNA): TGTGCCAGCAGAGAGGACAGAAGCTCTGGAAACACCATATATTTT. Translation: CASREDRSSGNTIYF. The chain uses TRBV6-1 and TRBJ1-3, with D perhaps matching TRBD1 (6 bases). Trimming cost V 6 bases and J 0 bases, with 12 bases left between them. Germline V CDR1 and CDR2: MNHNS, SASEGT. The CDR3 runs 15 residues.

The rearrangement uses TRBV7-9 and TRBJ1-2, with 7 nucleotides matching TRBD1. Per the germline V gene, CDR1 is SEHNR and CDR2 is FQNEAQ (reference sequence). The J segment lost 4 bases and the V segment lost 4 bases, leaving 9 bases of the junction unmatched. CDR3 length equals 15 residues. The CDR3 coding sequence is TGTGCCAGCAGCTCCGGGGACAGCCTCTTCTATGGCTACACCTTC. It specifies CASSSGDSLFYGYTF.

The rearrangement uses TRBV6-5 and TRBJ1-1, with D hard to call. Trimming took off 5 bases at V and 1 base at J, with 8 bases between the two ends. This CDR3 comprises 13 residues. Per germline, CDR1 MNHEY and CDR2 SVGAGI. The CDR3 coding sequence is TGTGCCAGCAGTCCGACACAGAACACTGAAGCTTTCTTT. Its translation: CASSPTQNTEAFF.

The V call is TRBV28, the J call TRBJ1-1; D remains unclear. The CDR3 length is 13 residues. Germline V gene sequence: CDR1 MDHEN, CDR2 SYDVKM. V lost 4 bases and J 7 bases, leaving 13 bases between the germline ends. The CDR3 here is CASSYPTVGEAFF. The CDR3, as DNA: TGTGCCAGCAGTTATCCCACCGTCGGTGAAGCTTTCTTT.

The V and J genes are TRBV5-6 and TRBJ2-1, with TRBD2 as a possible D gene (5 bases). V dropped 4 bases and J dropped 5 bases, with 10 bases sitting between them. Germline V gives CDR1 SGHDT, CDR2 YYEEEE. This CDR3 contains 13 residues. The CDR3 nucleotides are TGTGCCAGCAGCCGAGGGCCGGACAATGAGCAGTTCTTC. Translated, it gives CASSRGPDNEQFF.

Concerning this clone itself: The sample contains more than one DNA sequence encoding this CDR3. The genes are TRBV27 and TRBJ1-6; possibly TRBD1 for D (5 bases). From germline, CDR1 is MNHEY and CDR2 SMNVEV (reference sequence). V shed 4 bases and J shed 9 bases, with 16 bases lying between them. This CDR3 is built from 15 residues. CDR3 sequence (DNA): TGTGCCAGCAGTTCTCCCGGGTCGGGGGGTTCACCCCTCCACTTT. Amino acids: CASSSPGSGGSPLHF.

In DNA, the CDR3 is TGTGCCACCAGCAGAGCCCCCGACAGGGGAGATATCTACGAGCAGTACTTC. It translates to CATSRAPDRGDIYEQYF. V usage is TRBV15 and J usage is TRBJ2-7, with 8 bases that match TRBD1. V lost 1 base to trimming and J lost 3 bases; unmatched junction nucleotides: 11. Per the germline V gene, CDR1 is LNHNV and CDR2 is YYDKDF (reference sequence). The CDR3 runs to 17 residues.

This rearrangement joins TRBV28 to TRBJ2-7; perhaps TRBD2 as D (5 bases). Trimming stripped 2 bases from V and 0 bases from J, with 14 bases between. Germline CDR1 and CDR2: MDHEN and SYDVKM. The CDR3 consists of 16 residues. In DNA form, the CDR3 reads TGTGCCAGCAGTTTAGATCTGGCGGGCCTCTCCTACGAGCAGTACTTC. Its protein is CASSLDLAGLSYEQYF.

This clone was counted a single time. Other DNA sequences from this sample encode an identical CDR3 as well. This chain uses TRBV10-2 with TRBJ1-1; D gene ambiguous. Trimming stripped 6 bases from V and 0 bases from J, with 5 bases between. Germline V gene sequence: CDR1 WSHSY, CDR2 SAAADI. The CDR3 runs to 12 residues. The CDR3 DNA follows: TGCGCCAGCAGATCCATGAACACTGAAGCTTTCTTT. Amino acid sequence: CASRSMNTEAFF.

V gene TRBV4-1 combines with J gene TRBJ2-4; 12 nucleotides align to TRBD2. In germline, CDR1 is MGHRA, CDR2 YSYEKL. V gave up 3 bases and J gave up 1 base; unmatched junction bases: 1. The length of the CDR3 is 16 residues. The CDR3 DNA sequence: TGCGCCAGCAGCCAGGGGACTAGCGGGGCCAAAAACATTCAGTACTTC. Translated: CASSQGTSGAKNIQYF.